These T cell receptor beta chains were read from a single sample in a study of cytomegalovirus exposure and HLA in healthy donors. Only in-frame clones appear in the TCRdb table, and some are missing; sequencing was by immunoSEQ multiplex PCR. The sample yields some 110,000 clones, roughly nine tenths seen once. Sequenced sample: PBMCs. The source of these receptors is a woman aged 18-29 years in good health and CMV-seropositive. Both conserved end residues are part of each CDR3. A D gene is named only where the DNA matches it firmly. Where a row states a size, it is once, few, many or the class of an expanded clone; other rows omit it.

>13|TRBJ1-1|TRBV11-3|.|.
TGTGCCAGCAGCCGACGGGGAGGGACTGAAGCTTTCTTT
CASSRRGGTEAFF
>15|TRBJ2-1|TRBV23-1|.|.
TGCGCCAGCAGAAGTCTGGGGGGGCCTTTTAATGAGCAGTTCTTC
CASRSLGGPFNEQFF
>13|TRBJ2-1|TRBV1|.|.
TGCACCAGACAGGGGGCGCGTAACAATGAGCAGTTCTTC
CTRQGARNNEQFF
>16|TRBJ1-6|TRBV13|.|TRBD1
TGTGCCAGCAGCCGAGGACAGGGGGCTTCGTATTCACCCCTCCACTTT
CASSRGQGASYSPLHF
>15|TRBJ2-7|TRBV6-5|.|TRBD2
TGTGCCAGCAGTTCTCAACCTATAGCGGGAAGCGAGCAGTACTTC
CASSSQPIAGSEQYF
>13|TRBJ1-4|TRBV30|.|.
TGTGCCTGGAAGGGGGCAACTAATGAAAAACTGTTTTTT
CAWKGATNEKLFF
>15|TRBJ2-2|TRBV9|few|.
TGTGCCAGCACCCCCCGACTAGGCAACACCGGGGAGCTGTTTTTT
CASTPRLGNTGELFF
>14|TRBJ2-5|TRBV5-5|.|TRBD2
TGTGCCAGCAGACATGAGCGGGGCTGGGAGACCCAGTACTTC
CASRHERGWETQYF
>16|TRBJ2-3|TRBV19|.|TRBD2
TGTGCCAGTAGGCCGTCTCGAGCGGGGGCCACAGATACGCAGTATTTT
CASRPSRAGATDTQYF
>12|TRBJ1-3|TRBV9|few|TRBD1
TGTGCCAGCAGCAGGACAGGGAACACCATATATTTT
CASSRTGNTIYF
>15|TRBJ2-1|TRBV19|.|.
TGTGCCAGTAGTGGGAGGACCCTGCCCTACAATGAGCAGTTCTTC
CASSGRTLPYNEQFF
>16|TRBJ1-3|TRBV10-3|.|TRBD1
TGTGCCATCACGTCCGGGACAGGTCTCTCTGGAAACACCATATATTTT
CAITSGTGLSGNTIYF
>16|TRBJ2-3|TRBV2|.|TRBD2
TGTGCCAGCAGTGAAGGACTAGCGGGGAACACAGATACGCAGTATTTT
CASSEGLAGNTDTQYF
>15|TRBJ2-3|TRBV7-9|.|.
TGTGCCAGCAGCTTATTTCTAGGCAGCACAGATACGCAGTATTTT
CASSLFLGSTDTQYF
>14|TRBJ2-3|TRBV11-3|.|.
TGTGCCAGCAGCTTAGATTGGTTAGTCGATACGCAGTATTTT
CASSLDWLVDTQYF
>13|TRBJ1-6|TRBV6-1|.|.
TGTGCCAGCAGTGAAGGACAAAGTTCACCCCTCCACTTT
CASSEGQSSPLHF
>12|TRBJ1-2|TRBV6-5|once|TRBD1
TGTGCCAGCAGGGAGACAGGGGGCGGCTACACCTTC
CASRETGGGYTF
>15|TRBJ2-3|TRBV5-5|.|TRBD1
TGTGCCAGCAGCTTGGGACAGGGCCGCACAGATACGCAGTATTTT
CASSLGQGRTDTQYF
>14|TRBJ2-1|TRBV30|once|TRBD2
TGTGCCTGGGACAGCGGGAGCTCCTACAATGAGCAGTTCTTC
CAWDSGSSYNEQFF
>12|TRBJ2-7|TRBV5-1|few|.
TGCGCCAGCAGCTTTGGAGGGGACGAGCAGTACTTC
CASSFGGDEQYF
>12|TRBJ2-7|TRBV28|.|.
TGTGCCAGCAACCAAGGACCGGGGGAGCAGTACTTC
CASNQGPGEQYF
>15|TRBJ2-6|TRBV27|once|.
TGTGCCAGCAGTTCAGAGGGTACTGGGGCCAACGTCCTGACTTTC
CASSSEGTGANVLTF
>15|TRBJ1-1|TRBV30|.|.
TGTGCCTGGAAGCTAACCGGTTCCCCGCGCACTGAAGCTTTCTTT
CAWKLTGSPRTEAFF
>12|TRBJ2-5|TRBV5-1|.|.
TGCGCCAGCAGCGTCTCCCAAGAGACCCAGTACTTC
CASSVSQETQYF
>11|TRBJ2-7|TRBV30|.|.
TGTGCCTGGAGTGACGAGGCCCGGCAGTACTTC
CAWSDEARQYF
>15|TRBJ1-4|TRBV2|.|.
TGTGCCAGCAGTGGGGGGGGCGGACATGGTGAAAAACTGTTTTTT
CASSGGGGHGEKLFF
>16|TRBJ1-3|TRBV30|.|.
TGTGCCTGGAATTCGGGACACATGATCTCTGGAAACACCATATATTTT
CAWNSGHMISGNTIYF
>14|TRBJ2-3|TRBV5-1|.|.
TGCGCCAGCAGCTTTAGCCGGGGTGCAGATACGCAGTATTTT
CASSFSRGADTQYF
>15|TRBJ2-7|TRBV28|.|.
TGTGCCAGCAGTTCCAACACCGGGGTTTCCTACGAGCAGTACTTC
CASSSNTGVSYEQYF
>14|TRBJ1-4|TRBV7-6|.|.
TGTGCCAGCAGCTTAGCTTGGGCGGGGTCTTTACTGTTTTTT
CASSLAWAGSLLFF
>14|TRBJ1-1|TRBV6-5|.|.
TGTGCCAGCAGTTACTCTGTTTACAAGACTGAAGCTTTCTTT
CASSYSVYKTEAFF
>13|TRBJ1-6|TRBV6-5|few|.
TGTGCCAGCAGTTACCGGGGGAACTCACCCCTCCACTTT
CASSYRGNSPLHF
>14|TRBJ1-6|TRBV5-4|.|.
TGTGCCAGCAGCTTTACAGGAGAACTATTACCCCTCCACTTT
CASSFTGELLPLHF
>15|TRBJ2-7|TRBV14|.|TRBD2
TGTGCCAGCAGGCGGGGGACTGGAAGCTCCTACGAGCAGTACTTC
CASRRGTGSSYEQYF
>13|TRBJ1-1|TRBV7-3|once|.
TGTGCCAGCAGCTCCGACATCGACACTGAAGCTTTCTTT
CASSSDIDTEAFF
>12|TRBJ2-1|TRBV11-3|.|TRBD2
TGTGCCAGCAGCCTCGAGCGGGGAGGGCAGTTCTTC
CASSLERGGQFF
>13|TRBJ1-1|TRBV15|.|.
TGTGCCACCAGCCCCTCCGCTCGGGCTGAAGCTTTCTTT
CATSPSARAEAFF
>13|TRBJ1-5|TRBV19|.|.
TGTGCCAGTATAGGACAGATAAATCAGCCCCAGCATTTT
CASIGQINQPQHF
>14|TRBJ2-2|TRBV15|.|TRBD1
TGTGCCACCAGCAGTAGACAGGGCACCGGGGAGCTGTTTTTT
CATSSRQGTGELFF
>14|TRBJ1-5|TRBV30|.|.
TGTGCCTTCCCCTCTAAGACGGGAGATCAGCCCCAGCATTTT
CAFPSKTGDQPQHF
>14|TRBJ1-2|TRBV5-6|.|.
TGTGCCAGCAGCTTGTCCAGGGTCGGTTATGGCTACACCTTC
CASSLSRVGYGYTF
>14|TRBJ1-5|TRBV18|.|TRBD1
TGTGCCAGCTCACCGGGACAGGCTGGCCAGCCCCAGCATTTT
CASSPGQAGQPQHF
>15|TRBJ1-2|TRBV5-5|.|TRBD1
TGTGCCAGCAGCTTGTACGGACAGGGGAACTATGGCTACACCTTC
CASSLYGQGNYGYTF
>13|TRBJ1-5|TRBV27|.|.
TGTGCCAGCAGTCCTTGGGCGGGACAGCCCCAGCATTTT
CASSPWAGQPQHF
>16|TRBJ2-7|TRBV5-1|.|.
TGCGCCAGCAGCTCGGGATCCGGTCTGGCGGGAAACGAGCAGTACTTC
CASSSGSGLAGNEQYF
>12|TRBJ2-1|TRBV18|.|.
TGTGCCAGCTCACCACTCAACAATGAGCAGTTCTTC
CASSPLNNEQFF
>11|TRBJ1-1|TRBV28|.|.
TGTGCCGGTGGGCCCCCAACCGGAGCTTTCTTT
CAGGPPTGAFF
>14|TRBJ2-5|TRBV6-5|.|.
TGTGCCAGCAGTTACTCGACAGCGCAAGAGACCCAGTACTTC
CASSYSTAQETQYF
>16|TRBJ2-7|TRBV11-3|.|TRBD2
TGTGCCAGCAGCCTGGGCCTGGGGGGGGAGACCTACGAGCAGTACTTC
CASSLGLGGETYEQYF
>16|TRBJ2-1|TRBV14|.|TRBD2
TGTGCCAGCAGCCTCAACGGGGGGGCAACCTACAATGAGCAGTTCTTC
CASSLNGGATYNEQFF
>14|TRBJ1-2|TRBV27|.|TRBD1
TGTGCCAGCAGAGACACAGGGGGCGCATGGGGCTACACCTTC
CASRDTGGAWGYTF
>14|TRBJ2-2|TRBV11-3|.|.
TGTGCCAGCCGATGGACAGCGAACACCGGGGAGCTGTTTTTT
CASRWTANTGELFF
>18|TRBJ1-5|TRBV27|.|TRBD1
TGTGCCAGCAGACGACGGGGACAGGCCTTAAGGAATGGCCAGCCCCAGCATTTT
CASRRRGQALRNGQPQHF
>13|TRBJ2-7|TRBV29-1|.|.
TGCAGCGTTGAGGGCTCCACAACCTACGAGCAGTACTTC
CSVEGSTTYEQYF
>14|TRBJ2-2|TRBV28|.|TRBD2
TGTGCCAGCAGACTGCCGGGGGGGACCGGGGAGCTGTTTTTT
CASRLPGGTGELFF
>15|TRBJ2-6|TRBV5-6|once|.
TGTGCCAGCAGCTACCAGGGCTCTGGGGCCAACGTCCTGACTTTC
CASSYQGSGANVLTF
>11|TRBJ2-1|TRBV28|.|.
TGTGCCAGCAGTTCTCTTAATGAGCAGTTCTTC
CASSSLNEQFF
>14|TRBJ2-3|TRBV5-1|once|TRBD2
TGCGCCAGCAGCTTGACTAGCGGGGGCGATACGCAGTATTTT
CASSLTSGGDTQYF
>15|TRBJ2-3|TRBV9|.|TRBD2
TGTGCCAGCAGCGTTTACGGGGGGAACACAGATACGCAGTATTTT
CASSVYGGNTDTQYF
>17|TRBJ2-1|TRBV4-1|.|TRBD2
TGCGCCAGCAGCCAAGATAAGCGACTAGCGGGAGACAATGAGCAGTTCTTC
CASSQDKRLAGDNEQFF